Listed below are T cell receptor beta chains from one sample, sequenced in a study of beta chain features in type 1 diabetes. Measured with immunoSEQ multiplex PCR; TCRdb has only the in-frame clones, and not every one. The sample yields a few hundred thousand clones, about 14% seen once. Sequencing input: naive CD4+ T cells from blood. Receptors were obtained from a woman younger than 35 with type 1 diabetes. The CDR3 runs from the conserved cysteine through the conserved F or W. The D gene is left open where the match is weak. The size entry is marked missing in some rows and otherwise reads once, few, many or a size class.

v_call: TRBV5-1; clone_size: few; d_call: TRBD2; j_call: TRBJ2-4; cdr3_length: 17; cdr3_nt: TGCGCCAGCAGCTTATTTAGGCGCGGGGGGCCCAAAAACATTCAGTACTTC; cdr3_aa: CASSLFRRGGPKNIQYF
v_call: TRBV27; clone_size: .; d_call: TRBD2; j_call: TRBJ2-5; cdr3_length: 16; cdr3_nt: TGTGCCAGCAGTCCCCGGACTAGCGGTAAACCAAAGACCCAGTACTTC; cdr3_aa: CASSPRTSGKPKTQYF
v_call: TRBV6-6; clone_size: few; d_call: .; j_call: TRBJ2-5; cdr3_length: 13; cdr3_nt: TGTGCCAGCAGTTACGAGAGCTGGGAGACCCAGTACTTC; cdr3_aa: CASSYESWETQYF
v_call: TRBV27; clone_size: few; d_call: .; j_call: TRBJ2-3; cdr3_length: 12; cdr3_nt: TGTGCCAGCAGTTCAGGCACAGATACGCAGTATTTT; cdr3_aa: CASSSGTDTQYF
v_call: TRBV2; clone_size: .; d_call: .; j_call: TRBJ1-2; cdr3_length: 13; cdr3_nt: TGTGCCAGCAGTGAAGCGCTGAACGGTGCCTACACCTTC; cdr3_aa: CASSEALNGAYTF
v_call: TRBV11-1; clone_size: .; d_call: .; j_call: TRBJ2-5; cdr3_length: 12; cdr3_nt: TGTGCCAGCAGTCCAGGGAAAGAGACCCAGTACTTC; cdr3_aa: CASSPGKETQYF
v_call: TRBV5-4; clone_size: .; d_call: TRBD2; j_call: TRBJ2-7; cdr3_length: 18; cdr3_nt: TGTGCCAGCAGCTCTAGAGGGCGGCGGGCAGCGGGAGAGAGTGAGCAGTACTTC; cdr3_aa: CASSSRGRRAAGESEQYF
v_call: TRBV18; clone_size: .; d_call: .; j_call: TRBJ1-4; cdr3_length: 16; cdr3_nt: TGTGCCAGCTCACCACCGCAGGGACTGATTAATGAAAAACTGTTTTTT; cdr3_aa: CASSPPQGLINEKLFF
v_call: TRBV30; clone_size: few; d_call: .; j_call: TRBJ1-1; cdr3_length: 12; cdr3_nt: TGTGCCTGGAGTATACAAAACACTGAAGCTTTCTTT; cdr3_aa: CAWSIQNTEAFF
v_call: TRBV5-1; clone_size: few; d_call: TRBD2; j_call: TRBJ2-7; cdr3_length: 15; cdr3_nt: TGCGCCAGCAGCCGACTCGGGGGGTCAACCTACGAGCAGTACTTC; cdr3_aa: CASSRLGGSTYEQYF
v_call: TRBV6-5; clone_size: few; d_call: TRBD1; j_call: TRBJ2-5; cdr3_length: 14; cdr3_nt: TGTGCCAGTTTCAGGGGGCCCCTGGCCGAGACCCAGTACTTC; cdr3_aa: CASFRGPLAETQYF
v_call: TRBV10-3; clone_size: few; d_call: .; j_call: TRBJ1-1; cdr3_length: 14; cdr3_nt: TGTGCCATCACCCAGGACAGTCTGAACACTGAAGCTTTCTTT; cdr3_aa: CAITQDSLNTEAFF
v_call: TRBV11-3; clone_size: few; d_call: TRBD1; j_call: TRBJ1-1; cdr3_length: 16; cdr3_nt: TGTGCCAGCAGCTCCGGACAGGGGGCGAGAGAGACTGAAGCTTTCTTT; cdr3_aa: CASSSGQGARETEAFF
v_call: TRBV5-1; clone_size: .; d_call: .; j_call: TRBJ1-5; cdr3_length: 13; cdr3_nt: TGCGCCAGCAGCTACTCACCGAATCAGCCCCAGCATTTT; cdr3_aa: CASSYSPNQPQHF
v_call: TRBV27; clone_size: .; d_call: TRBD1; j_call: TRBJ2-1; cdr3_length: 13; cdr3_nt: TGTGCCAGCAGTTTCACAGGGGACAATGAGCAGTTCTTC; cdr3_aa: CASSFTGDNEQFF
v_call: TRBV29-1; clone_size: .; d_call: TRBD1; j_call: TRBJ2-5; cdr3_length: 14; cdr3_nt: TGCAGCGTTTTGGGGACAGGGACCGGAGAGACCCAGTACTTC; cdr3_aa: CSVLGTGTGETQYF
v_call: TRBV21-1; clone_size: few; d_call: .; j_call: TRBJ2-7; cdr3_length: 15; cdr3_nt: TGTGCCAGCAGCAATTTGGGGGACAGGGGTTCCGAGCAGTACTTC; cdr3_aa: CASSNLGDRGSEQYF
v_call: TRBV2; clone_size: few; d_call: .; j_call: TRBJ2-6; cdr3_length: 13; cdr3_nt: TGTGCCAGCAGTTCCTTTGGGGCCAACGTCCTGACTTTC; cdr3_aa: CASSSFGANVLTF
v_call: TRBV11-2; clone_size: .; d_call: TRBD2; j_call: TRBJ2-5; cdr3_length: 18; cdr3_nt: TGTGCCAGCAGCTCTCGGGGGGGACTAGCGGGAGGTCGAGAGACCCAGTACTTC; cdr3_aa: CASSSRGGLAGGRETQYF
v_call: TRBV18; clone_size: few; d_call: TRBD2; j_call: TRBJ2-7; cdr3_length: 14; cdr3_nt: TGTGCCAGCTCACCGGAAAGCGGGGACTACGAGCAGTACTTC; cdr3_aa: CASSPESGDYEQYF
v_call: TRBV4-3; clone_size: few; d_call: TRBD1; j_call: TRBJ2-5; cdr3_length: 16; cdr3_nt: TGCGCCAGCAGCCAAGGAATCACAGGGGTAGGGGAGACCCAGTACTTC; cdr3_aa: CASSQGITGVGETQYF
v_call: TRBV7-2; clone_size: few; d_call: TRBD1; j_call: TRBJ2-5; cdr3_length: 14; cdr3_nt: TGTGCCAGCAGCCCAGACAGGGGGTGGGAGACCCAGTACTTC; cdr3_aa: CASSPDRGWETQYF
v_call: TRBV18; clone_size: .; d_call: TRBD2; j_call: TRBJ2-1; cdr3_length: 15; cdr3_nt: TGTGCCAGCTCACTTAGCGGGAGTAACTACAATGAGCAGTTCTTC; cdr3_aa: CASSLSGSNYNEQFF
v_call: TRBV5-1; clone_size: few; d_call: TRBD2; j_call: TRBJ2-1; cdr3_length: 16; cdr3_nt: TGCGCCAGCAGCCTGGGCGGTTGGACTAGCGGTAATGAGCAGTTCTTC; cdr3_aa: CASSLGGWTSGNEQFF
v_call: TRBV9; clone_size: .; d_call: TRBD2; j_call: TRBJ2-3; cdr3_length: 18; cdr3_nt: TGTGCCAGCAGCGTAGAGGCTCGGAGCGGGAGGAGCACAGATACGCAGTATTTT; cdr3_aa: CASSVEARSGRSTDTQYF
v_call: TRBV29-1; clone_size: few; d_call: TRBD1; j_call: TRBJ2-5; cdr3_length: 14; cdr3_nt: TGCAGCGTGGGAAGAGGGACAGGGGGTGAGACCCAGTACTTC; cdr3_aa: CSVGRGTGGETQYF
v_call: TRBV5-1; clone_size: few; d_call: .; j_call: TRBJ2-7; cdr3_length: 14; cdr3_nt: TGCGCCAGCAGCCCCACCGGGACTGGGCCCGAGCAGTACTTC; cdr3_aa: CASSPTGTGPEQYF
v_call: TRBV10-3; clone_size: few; d_call: .; j_call: TRBJ2-1; cdr3_length: 17; cdr3_nt: TGTGCCATCAGGAAGAGCCGGGGGTACGGCCGGGGCAATGAGCAGTTCTTC; cdr3_aa: CAIRKSRGYGRGNEQFF
v_call: TRBV19; clone_size: .; d_call: TRBD2; j_call: TRBJ2-1; cdr3_length: 15; cdr3_nt: TGTGCCAGTAGGCCGAGCGGGAGGTCTTACAATGAGCAGTTCTTC; cdr3_aa: CASRPSGRSYNEQFF
v_call: TRBV9; clone_size: .; d_call: TRBD2; j_call: TRBJ2-1; cdr3_length: 15; cdr3_nt: TGTGCCAGCAGCGGTTATGGGAGGGTCGGAAATGAGCAGTTCTTC; cdr3_aa: CASSGYGRVGNEQFF
v_call: TRBV9; clone_size: .; d_call: .; j_call: TRBJ2-3; cdr3_length: 17; cdr3_nt: TGTGCCAGCAGCGTACGTGGCGGGTTAGGTCTATCAGATACGCAGTATTTT; cdr3_aa: CASSVRGGLGLSDTQYF
v_call: TRBV4-2; clone_size: .; d_call: TRBD2; j_call: TRBJ2-3; cdr3_length: 16; cdr3_nt: TGTGCCAGCAGCCAATTAGCGGGAGGCTACACAGATACGCAGTATTTT; cdr3_aa: CASSQLAGGYTDTQYF
v_call: TRBV9; clone_size: few; d_call: TRBD1; j_call: TRBJ2-1; cdr3_length: 19; cdr3_nt: TGTGCCAGCAGCGGATTCCGGGACAGGGGGATATTAGCACTGGATGAGCAGTTCTTC; cdr3_aa: CASSGFRDRGILALDEQFF
v_call: TRBV7-2; clone_size: few; d_call: TRBD2; j_call: TRBJ2-3; cdr3_length: 14; cdr3_nt: TGTGCCAGCAGCTTCCCCGGGGGGGCAGATACGCAGTATTTT; cdr3_aa: CASSFPGGADTQYF
v_call: TRBV5-1; clone_size: few; d_call: TRBD2; j_call: TRBJ2-3; cdr3_length: 14; cdr3_nt: TGCGCCAGCAACGCGGGAGGGCCAGGAGATACGCAGTATTTT; cdr3_aa: CASNAGGPGDTQYF
v_call: TRBV7-6; clone_size: few; d_call: .; j_call: TRBJ2-7; cdr3_length: 15; cdr3_nt: TGTGCCAGCAGCCGAAGGGCGGGACTTCTTTCCGAGCAGTACTTC; cdr3_aa: CASSRRAGLLSEQYF
v_call: TRBV29-1; clone_size: few; d_call: TRBD1; j_call: TRBJ1-1; cdr3_length: 9; cdr3_nt: TGCAGCGTTGACACAGGGGATTTCTTT; cdr3_aa: CSVDTGDFF
v_call: TRBV9; clone_size: .; d_call: TRBD1; j_call: TRBJ2-1; cdr3_length: 15; cdr3_nt: TGTGCCAGCAGCACCCCCGGGACAGGGGCCAATGAGCAGTTCTTC; cdr3_aa: CASSTPGTGANEQFF
v_call: TRBV4-2; clone_size: few; d_call: TRBD2; j_call: TRBJ2-1; cdr3_length: 16; cdr3_nt: TGTGCCAGCAGCCAAGATTCCAGCGGGAGACGTAAAGAGCAGTTCTTC; cdr3_aa: CASSQDSSGRRKEQFF
v_call: TRBV5-1; clone_size: .; d_call: TRBD1; j_call: TRBJ1-2; cdr3_length: 14; cdr3_nt: TGCGCCAGCAGCCCCCGGGACAGGGGCTATGGCTACACCTTC; cdr3_aa: CASSPRDRGYGYTF
v_call: TRBV7-2; clone_size: few; d_call: .; j_call: TRBJ2-2; cdr3_length: 12; cdr3_nt: TGTGCCAGCAGCCGGAACACCGGGGAGCTGTTTTTT; cdr3_aa: CASSRNTGELFF
v_call: TRBV5-1; clone_size: .; d_call: .; j_call: TRBJ1-2; cdr3_length: 17; cdr3_nt: TGCGCCAGCAGCACCACACCCACGGGGTACGCTAACTATGGCTACACCTTC; cdr3_aa: CASSTTPTGYANYGYTF
v_call: TRBV19; clone_size: .; d_call: TRBD2; j_call: TRBJ2-7; cdr3_length: 16; cdr3_nt: TGTGCCAGTAGCCCCCGTGGGAGCGGGAGCTCCTACGAGCAGTACTTC; cdr3_aa: CASSPRGSGSSYEQYF
v_call: TRBV6-5; clone_size: .; d_call: .; j_call: TRBJ1-1; cdr3_length: 14; cdr3_nt: TGTGCCAGCAGGGCAGGCCTCAATCCGGCTGAAGCTTTCTTT; cdr3_aa: CASRAGLNPAEAFF
v_call: TRBV6-6; clone_size: few; d_call: .; j_call: TRBJ1-1; cdr3_length: 13; cdr3_nt: TGTGCCGCGGCCCGGGACACCCACTTTGAAGCTTTCTTT; cdr3_aa: CAAARDTHFEAFF
v_call: TRBV7-3; clone_size: few; d_call: TRBD1; j_call: TRBJ1-2; cdr3_length: 15; cdr3_nt: TGTGCCAGCAGCCCTACTCGGGACAGGGGGCCTGGCTACACCTTC; cdr3_aa: CASSPTRDRGPGYTF
v_call: TRBV21-1; clone_size: .; d_call: .; j_call: TRBJ1-1; cdr3_length: 15; cdr3_nt: TGTGCCAGCAGCAAAGCGGGGGTCCGGGGGACTGAAGCTTTCTTT; cdr3_aa: CASSKAGVRGTEAFF
v_call: TRBV30; clone_size: few; d_call: TRBD1; j_call: TRBJ1-2; cdr3_length: 14; cdr3_nt: TGTGCACTGAATCTAGCCAGGGGGATGGGTGGCTACACCTTC; cdr3_aa: CALNLARGMGGYTF
v_call: TRBV6-6; clone_size: few; d_call: TRBD1; j_call: TRBJ1-4; cdr3_length: 15; cdr3_nt: TGTGCCAGCAGTCTTACCGGGACAGGGATTGAAAAACTGTTTTTT; cdr3_aa: CASSLTGTGIEKLFF
v_call: TRBV7-3; clone_size: .; d_call: .; j_call: TRBJ2-2; cdr3_length: 12; cdr3_nt: TGTGCCAGCAGCTTCTACACCGGGGAGCTGTTTTTT; cdr3_aa: CASSFYTGELFF
v_call: TRBV4-3; clone_size: .; d_call: TRBD1; j_call: TRBJ1-1; cdr3_length: 16; cdr3_nt: TGCGCCAGCAGCCAAAAGATCGGGACAGGGTCCTCTGAAGCTTTCTTT; cdr3_aa: CASSQKIGTGSSEAFF
v_call: TRBV5-1; clone_size: .; d_call: TRBD1; j_call: TRBJ2-3; cdr3_length: 14; cdr3_nt: TGCGCCAGCACGGCGTCGACAGGGGCAGATACGCAGTATTTT; cdr3_aa: CASTASTGADTQYF
v_call: TRBV7-9; clone_size: .; d_call: TRBD1; j_call: TRBJ1-1; cdr3_length: 14; cdr3_nt: TGTGCCAGCAGCTCTAACCTACAGGGGACTGAAGCTTTCTTT; cdr3_aa: CASSSNLQGTEAFF